The clone carrying this T cell receptor beta chain was counted between two and nine times. The target antigen is unknown. Assay: immunoSEQ multiplex PCR; the TCRdb copy retains only in-frame clones and omits some. The sample lists about 17,000 clones, about 83% occurring once. This specimen belongs to a study of somatic mutations in cytotoxic T cells in rheumatoid arthritis. The study, taken as a whole, reports: Greater age accompanied higher CD8+ clonality in rheumatoid arthritis patients, a pattern that was absent in healthy controls.

Input material: CD8+ T cells sorted from blood. This receptor was obtained from an adult with rheumatoid arthritis.

CDR3 amino acids: CASSQVNSPLHF. The DNA of the CDR3 is TGTGCCAGCTCCCAGGTTAATTCACCCCTCCACTTT. V is TRBV2 and J is TRBJ1-6; D is undetermined. Trimming cost V 8 bases and J 6 bases, with 8 bases left between them. This CDR3 comprises 12 residues. The germline CDR1 and CDR2 sequences are SNHLY and FYNNEI.